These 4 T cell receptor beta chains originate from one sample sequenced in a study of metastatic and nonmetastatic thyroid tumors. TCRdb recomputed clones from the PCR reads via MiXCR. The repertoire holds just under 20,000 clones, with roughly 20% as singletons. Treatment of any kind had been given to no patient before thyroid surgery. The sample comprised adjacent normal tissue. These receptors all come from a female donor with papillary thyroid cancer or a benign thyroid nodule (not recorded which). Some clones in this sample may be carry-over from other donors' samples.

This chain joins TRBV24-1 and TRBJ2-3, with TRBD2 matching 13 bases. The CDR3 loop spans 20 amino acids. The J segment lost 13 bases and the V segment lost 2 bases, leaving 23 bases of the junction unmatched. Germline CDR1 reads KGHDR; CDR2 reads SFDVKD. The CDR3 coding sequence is TGTGCCACCAGTGATTGTCACGGGGCGCGCACAATGACTAGCGGGGGGTCAAAGTATTTT. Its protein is CATSDCHGARTMTSGGSKYF.

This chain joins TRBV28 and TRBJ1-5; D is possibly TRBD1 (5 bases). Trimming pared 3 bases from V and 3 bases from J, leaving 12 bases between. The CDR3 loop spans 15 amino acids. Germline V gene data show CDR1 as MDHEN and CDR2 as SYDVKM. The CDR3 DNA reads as TGTGCCAGCAGTTTGTCCGCAGGGCCCAATCAGCCCCAGCATTTT. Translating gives CASSLSAGPNQPQHF.

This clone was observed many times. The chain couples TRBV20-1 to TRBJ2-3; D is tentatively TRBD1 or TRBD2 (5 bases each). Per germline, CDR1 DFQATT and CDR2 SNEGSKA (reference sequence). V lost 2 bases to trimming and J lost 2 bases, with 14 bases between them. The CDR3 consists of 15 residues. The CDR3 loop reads CSARPPGTFTDTQYF. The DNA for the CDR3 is TGCAGTGCTAGACCCCCTGGGACGTTCACAGATACGCAGTATTTT.

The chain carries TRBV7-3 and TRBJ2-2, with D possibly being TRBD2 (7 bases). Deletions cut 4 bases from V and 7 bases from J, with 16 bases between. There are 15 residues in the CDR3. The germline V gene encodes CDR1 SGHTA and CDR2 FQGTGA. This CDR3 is CASSSSGVGGGELFF. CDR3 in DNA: TGTGCCAGCAGCTCGAGCGGGGTAGGGGGCGGGGAGCTGTTTTTT.